The 28 T cell receptor beta chains reported below all come from one sample, sequenced in a study of blood T cell repertoires in COVID-19. Method: immunoSEQ multiplex PCR; TCRdb's copy keeps in-frame clones and lacks some. The sample carries under 80,000 clones, more than 70% recorded once. The sample comprised peripheral blood. The receptors come from a man between 60 and 75 years old with acute or convalescent COVID-19.

The gene calls are TRBV7-8 and TRBJ2-1, with 8 positions matching TRBD2. This CDR3 spans 17 amino acids. Looked up from germline, CDR1 is SGHVS and CDR2 is FQNEAQ. Trimming at V came to 2 bases and at J to 0 bases, leaving 6 bases not matched to a gene. The CDR3 region has the DNA TGTGCCAGCAGCTTAAGGAGCGGGGGAAGCTCCTACAATGAGCAGTTCTTC. The encoded protein is CASSLRSGGSSYNEQFF.

This chain uses TRBV6-5 with TRBJ1-4; D is possibly TRBD1 (6 bases). The germline V and J ends were trimmed by 6 bases and 4 bases, with 12 bases remaining between them. This CDR3 is 14 amino acids long. CDR1 and CDR2 (germline): MNHEY, SVGAGI. The CDR3 DNA is TGTGCCAGCAGGCCGGGACACCTTAATGAAAAACTGTTTTTT. Protein sequence: CASRPGHLNEKLFF.

The chain carries TRBV7-9 and TRBJ1-2; D not resolved. Deletions cut 7 bases from V and 3 bases from J, with 15 bases between. This CDR3 region has 14 residues. Looked up from germline, CDR1 is SEHNR and CDR2 is FQNEAQ (reference sequence). The DNA of the CDR3 is TGTGCCAGCAAGACCTCCTGGGGAGACTATGGCTACACCTTC. It is translated as CASKTSWGDYGYTF.

The genes are TRBV4-3 and TRBJ1-1; D is undetermined. The CDR3 contains 15 residues. Trimming pared 0 bases from V and 5 bases from J, leaving 13 bases between. CDR1 and CDR2 (germline): LGHNA, YSLEER. The CDR3 region is CASSQDWRMRTEAFF. The CDR3 nucleotides are TGCGCCAGCAGCCAAGATTGGAGGATGAGAACTGAAGCTTTCTTT.

This chain joins TRBV9 and TRBJ2-1, with 9 nucleotides matching TRBD1. This CDR3 is built from 14 residues. Trimming cost V 5 bases and J 7 bases; bases outside gene matches: 7. Germline V gene sequence: CDR1 SGDLS, CDR2 YYNGEE. The CDR3 coding sequence is TGTGCCAGCAGTGAAAGACAGGGGGAAAATGAGCAGTTCTTC. Translating it yields CASSERQGENEQFF.

The chain recombines TRBV6-5 with TRBJ1-4; 8 bases are shared with TRBD1. V was pared by 4 bases and J by 9 bases, with 7 bases of the junction left unmatched. The CDR3 is 14 residues long. The germline gives CDR1 MNHEY, CDR2 SVGAGI. CDR3 DNA: TGTGCCAGCAGTTTGGACAGGGCGAATCAAAAACTGTTTTTT. Translated: CASSLDRANQKLFF.

The chain couples TRBV9 to TRBJ1-1; 10 nucleotides agree with TRBD1. CDR1 is SGDLS and CDR2 is YYNGEE in the germline V gene. The CDR3 covers 17 residues. V shed 1 base and J 6 bases; nucleotides not matched to a gene: 12. DNA for the CDR3: TGTGCCAGCAGCGTATTGCCCCAGGGACAGGGGAGGGCTGAAGCTTTCTTT. Its translation is CASSVLPQGQGRAEAFF. Complete variable domain (other parts from reference TRBV9 and TRBJ1-1): DSGVTQTPKHLITATGQRVTLRCSPRSGDLSVYWYQQSLDQGLQFLIQYYNGEERAKGNILERFSAQQFPDLHSELNLSSLELGDSALYFCASSVLPQGQGRAEAFFGQGTRLTVV.

The CDR3 coding sequence is TGTGCCAGCAACCGGGACAGGGGACGGAAGGAGCAGTACTTC. Residues: CASNRDRGRKEQYF. The chain combines TRBV7-2 with TRBJ2-7; 10 bases line up with TRBD1. V gave up 7 bases and J gave up 7 bases; unmatched junction bases: 10. Germline V CDR1 and CDR2: SGHTA, FQGNSA. The CDR3 contains 14 residues.

This chain joins TRBV2 and TRBJ1-2; maybe TRBD1 (6 bases). Between the trimmed V and J ends, which lost 4 bases and 4 bases, there was a span of 13 bases. Germline assignment: CDR1 SNHLY and CDR2 FYNNEI. This CDR3 has 14 amino acids. DNA for the CDR3: TGTGCCAGCAGTGTAGGGGGGGGCAGCTATGGCTACACCTTC. The encoded protein is CASSVGGGSYGYTF.

This chain connects TRBV7-8 to TRBJ2-2; D unresolved. V lost 3 bases and J lost 4, with 6 bases in between. The CDR3 is 13 amino acids. Germline V lookup: CDR1 SGHVS, CDR2 FQNEAQ. The CDR3 reads CASSFDFTGELFF. The CDR3 DNA follows: TGTGCCAGCAGCTTCGACTTCACCGGGGAGCTGTTTTTT.

This clone occurred once. This rearrangement joins TRBV9 to TRBJ2-3; 7 bases fit TRBD2. The CDR3 sequence is 16 residues long. V lost 0 bases and J lost 1; bases outside the gene matches: 5. CDR1 is SGDLS, CDR2 YYNGEE, per germline. The chain's CDR3 is CASSVGASGGTDTQYF. The CDR3 DNA follows: TGTGCCAGCAGCGTAGGGGCTAGCGGAGGCACAGATACGCAGTATTTT. Variable domain in full (rest from reference TRBV9 and TRBJ2-3): DSGVTQTPKHLITATGQRVTLRCSPRSGDLSVYWYQQSLDQGLQFLIQYYNGEERAKGNILERFSAQQFPDLHSELNLSSLELGDSALYFCASSVGASGGTDTQYFGPGTRLTVL.

Here the CDR3 reads CATSRDPGRHYGYTF. CDR3 in DNA: TGTGCCACCAGCAGAGACCCAGGCCGCCACTATGGCTACACCTTC. The V and J genes are TRBV15 and TRBJ1-2; D is undetermined. V shed 0 bases and J shed 3 bases, with 11 bases lying between them. Germline-derived CDR1 and CDR2 are LNHNV and YYDKDF (reference sequence). This CDR3 is built from 15 residues.

Here the CDR3 DNA reads TGTGCCAGCAGCTCATCGATCGGACAACTAAATGGCTACACCTTC. This encodes CASSSSIGQLNGYTF. The chain joins TRBV11-2 to TRBJ1-2; D is perhaps TRBD1 (5 bases). This CDR3 comprises 15 residues. From germline, CDR1 is SGHAT and CDR2 FQNNGV. Trimming left V 4 bases short and J 6 bases short, with 18 bases between.

The rearrangement joins TRBV5-8 to TRBJ1-2; 7 nucleotides match TRBD1. The junction had 10 bases not matched to a gene; V was cut back by 4 bases and J by 4 bases. CDR1 is SGHTS and CDR2 is YDEGEE in the germline V gene. The CDR3 totals 15 residues. CDR3 nucleotide sequence: TGTGCCAGCAGCAGGGACAGTGCTGATAGCTATGGCTACACCTTC. Residues: CASSRDSADSYGYTF.

A single count supports this clone. The rearrangement uses TRBV3-1 (or the pseudogene TRBV3-2) and TRBJ1-2; D is undetermined. V shed 0 bases and J shed 4 bases, with 6 bases lying between them. This CDR3 spans 13 amino acids. Germline V gene sequence: CDR1 LGHDT, CDR2 YNNKEL (reference sequence). The DNA for the CDR3 is TGTGCCAGCAGCCAAGAGTCCAGCTATGGCTACACCTTC. Its translation: CASSQESSYGYTF.

This clone occurred once. This sequence joins TRBV24-1 and TRBJ1-2; the D gene is possibly TRBD1 (5 bases). The CDR3 has 11 residues. Germline V gene lookup returns CDR1 KGHDR and CDR2 SFDVKD. V lost 5 bases and J lost 6, with 6 bases in between. The CDR3 reads CATSGGDGYTF. Here the CDR3 DNA reads TGTGCCACCAGTGGGGGGGATGGCTACACCTTC.

This clone was detected once. J is TRBJ1-1 and V is TRBV10-3, with a possible D match to TRBD1 (6 bases). Germline V gene sequence: CDR1 ENHRY, CDR2 SYGVKD. With 7 bases removed from V and 6 bases from J, the gap between germline ends came to 18 bases. CDR3 length: 14 amino acids. As DNA, the CDR3 is TGTGCCATCAACCAACAGGGCGTTAGCTCTGAAGCTTTCTTT. Translated: CAINQQGVSSEAFF.

The gene calls are TRBV19 and TRBJ2-1; D uncertain. From germline, CDR1 is LNHDA and CDR2 SQIVND (reference sequence). The CDR3 has 13 amino acids. The V end was cut by 2 bases, the J end by 7 bases, with 9 bases between. The CDR3 nucleotides read TGTGCCAGTAGTATAATTTTGGCAAATGAGCAGTTCTTC. Its translation: CASSIILANEQFF.

V usage is TRBV7-9 and J usage is TRBJ1-1; perhaps TRBD1 as D (6 bases). Trimming left V 8 bases short and J 3 bases short, with 13 bases between. Germline CDR1 is SEHNR and CDR2 is FQNEAQ (reference sequence). The CDR3 covers 13 residues. CDR3 DNA sequence: TGTGCCAGCGGAGGGGGAGGGTACACTGAAGCTTTCTTT. It encodes CASGGGGYTEAFF.

The V and J genes are TRBV6-5 and TRBJ1-6, with 9 bases fitting TRBD1. The V gene's germline CDR1 is MNHEY and CDR2 SVGAGI. V shed 4 bases, J shed 7 bases, and the junction held 5 bases outside the gene matches. CDR3 size: 15 residues. Here the CDR3 DNA reads TGTGCCAGCAGTTCCGGGGACAGGGCGAATTCACCCCTCCACTTT. Translated, it gives CASSSGDRANSPLHF.

J is TRBJ2-4 and V is TRBV7-8; maybe TRBD1 (7 bases). CDR1 SGHVS and CDR2 FQNEAQ come from the germline V gene. There are 16 residues in the CDR3. Deletions cut 5 bases from V and 8 bases from J, with 22 bases between. This chain's CDR3 is CASSPRDSVRGDIQYF. The CDR3 coding sequence is TGTGCCAGCAGCCCGAGGGACAGCGTTAGGGGGGACATTCAGTACTTC.

This chain links TRBV15 with TRBJ1-3; 10 nucleotides match TRBD1. The CDR3 covers 14 residues. V lost 5 bases to trimming and J lost 4 bases; unmatched junction nucleotides: 2. CDR1 is LNHNV and CDR2 is YYDKDF in the germline V gene (reference sequence). CDR3 coding DNA: TGTGCCACCAGCGACAGGGGGCCCGGAAACACCATATATTTT. Amino acid sequence: CATSDRGPGNTIYF.

This chain links TRBV7-2 with TRBJ2-3; 15 bases agree with TRBD2. The germline V gene encodes CDR1 SGHTA and CDR2 FQGNSA. The CDR3 extends over 17 amino acids. The V segment lost 0 bases and the J segment 3 bases; nucleotides outside the gene matches: 1. The CDR3 nucleotides are TGTGCCAGCAGCTTAGCGGGGACTAGCGGGGGGACAGATACGCAGTATTTT. Translated, it gives CASSLAGTSGGTDTQYF.

The CDR3 loop reads CASSFDRGNTEAFF. The CDR3 nucleotides are TGTGCCAGCAGTTTCGACAGGGGGAACACTGAAGCTTTCTTT. The chain joins TRBV27 to TRBJ1-1; 8 nucleotides agree with TRBD1. The V and J ends lost 3 bases and 1 base, in that order; junction bases with no gene match: 1. The germline V gene encodes CDR1 MNHEY and CDR2 SMNVEV (reference sequence). The CDR3 consists of 14 residues.

This clone was observed a handful of times. The J gene is TRBJ1-1, the V gene TRBV3-1 (or the pseudogene TRBV3-2); TRBD1 matches at 7 bases. The CDR3 extends over 15 amino acids. Germline V gives CDR1 LGHDT, CDR2 YNNKEL (reference sequence). The V gene end was trimmed by 4 bases and the J gene end by 3 bases; junction bases not matched to a gene: 8. The CDR3 sequence is CASSPTGVGYTEAFF. Written as DNA, the CDR3 is TGTGCCAGCAGCCCTACAGGGGTGGGGTACACTGAAGCTTTCTTT.

This clone occurred a few times. The chain recombines TRBV19 with TRBJ2-3; 8 nucleotides line up with TRBD2. CDR1 LNHDA and CDR2 SQIVND come from the germline V gene (reference sequence). The CDR3 is made up of 16 amino acids. V lost 5 bases and J lost 5; bases outside the gene matches: 12. The chain's CDR3 is CASSASMRGAVDTQYF. CDR3 nucleotides: TGTGCCAGTAGTGCCTCGATGCGGGGGGCCGTAGATACGCAGTATTTT.

V and J are TRBV5-6 and TRBJ1-1; D ambiguous. Germline V gene sequence: CDR1 SGHDT, CDR2 YYEEEE. V lost 0 bases and J 4 bases, leaving 4 bases between the germline ends. There are 12 residues in the CDR3. Here the CDR3 DNA reads TGTGCCAGCAGCTTGGGGAGCACTGAAGCTTTCTTT. It encodes CASSLGSTEAFF.

The chain employs TRBV5-1 and TRBJ2-5; a possible D gene is TRBD1 (5 bases). V shed 0 bases and J shed 0 bases, with 18 bases lying between them. Germline CDR1 is SGHRS and CDR2 is YFSETQ. The CDR3 is 18 amino acids. DNA of the CDR3: TGCGCCAGCAGCTTGGAAGCTTGGGGCGAGCCCTACCAAGAGACCCAGTACTTC. Residues: CASSLEAWGEPYQETQYF.